This T cell receptor (beta chain) was recorded in a study of T cells and Merkel cell carcinoma outcomes. Notes on the study in general: Repertoire plus T-cell density reportedly predicted Merkel cell carcinoma outcomes.

Profiling relied on immunoSEQ multiplex PCR, and the TCRdb table lists in-frame clones only, not all of them. The repertoire holds over 10,000 clones, with just under 97% as singletons. In germline, CDR1 is SGHRS, CDR2 YFSETQ. The V and J ends lost 0 bases and 6 bases respectively, with 9 bases between them. The CDR3 totals 13 residues. For this clone: Its specificity is not known.

Sequences were obtained from tumor tissue from Merkel cell carcinoma. The rearrangement joins TRBV5-1 to TRBJ1-1, with D possibly matching TRBD1 (5 bases). The TCR sequence derives from a human donor with Merkel cell carcinoma. Written as DNA, the CDR3 is TGCGCCAGCAGCTTGGAGGGGCGGCCTGAAGCTTTCTTT. Translated, it gives CASSLEGRPEAFF.